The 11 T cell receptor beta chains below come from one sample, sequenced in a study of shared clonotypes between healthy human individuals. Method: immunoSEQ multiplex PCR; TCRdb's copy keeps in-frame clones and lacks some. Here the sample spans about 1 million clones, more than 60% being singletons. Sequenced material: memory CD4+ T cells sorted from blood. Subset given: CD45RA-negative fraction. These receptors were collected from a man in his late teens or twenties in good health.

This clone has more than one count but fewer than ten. Written as DNA, the CDR3 is TGTGCCAGCAGTGAAGGACAGTACTATGGCTACACCTTC. The encoded protein is CASSEGQYYGYTF. The chain carries TRBV6-1 and TRBJ1-2, with TRBD1 as a possible D gene (5 bases). This CDR3 comprises 13 residues. Germline-derived CDR1 and CDR2 are MNHNS and SASEGT. Trimming removed 1 base from V and 3 bases from J, with 6 bases in between.

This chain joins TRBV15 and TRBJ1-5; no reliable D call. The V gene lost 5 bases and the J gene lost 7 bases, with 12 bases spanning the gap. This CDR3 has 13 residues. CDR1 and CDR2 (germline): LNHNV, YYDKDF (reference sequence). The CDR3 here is CATSDRFGQPQHF. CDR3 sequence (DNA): TGTGCCACCAGCGACCGCTTTGGGCAGCCCCAGCATTTT.

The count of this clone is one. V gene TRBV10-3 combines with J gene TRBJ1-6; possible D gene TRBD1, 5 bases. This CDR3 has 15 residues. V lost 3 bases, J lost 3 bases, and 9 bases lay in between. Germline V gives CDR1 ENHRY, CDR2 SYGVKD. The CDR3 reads CAISDAGGYNSPLHF. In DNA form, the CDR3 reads TGTGCCATCAGTGACGCGGGGGGCTATAATTCACCCCTCCACTTT.

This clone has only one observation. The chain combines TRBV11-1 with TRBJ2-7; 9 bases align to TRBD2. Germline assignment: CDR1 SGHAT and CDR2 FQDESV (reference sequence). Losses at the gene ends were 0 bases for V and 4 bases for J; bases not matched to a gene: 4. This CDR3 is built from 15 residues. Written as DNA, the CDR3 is TGTGCCAGCAGCTTAGCTGGGCTAGCGGGGTACGAGCAGTACTTC. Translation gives CASSLAGLAGYEQYF.

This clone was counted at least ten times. The CDR3 spells CARGTGDEQYF. The CDR3, as DNA: TGTGCCCGGGGCACAGGGGACGAGCAGTACTTC. V usage is TRBV30 and J usage is TRBJ2-7; 7 bases agree with TRBD1. The ends lost 8 bases at V and 5 bases at J; junction bases unmatched: 6. Germline V gene data show CDR1 as GTSNPN and CDR2 as SVGIG (reference sequence). This CDR3 has 11 residues.

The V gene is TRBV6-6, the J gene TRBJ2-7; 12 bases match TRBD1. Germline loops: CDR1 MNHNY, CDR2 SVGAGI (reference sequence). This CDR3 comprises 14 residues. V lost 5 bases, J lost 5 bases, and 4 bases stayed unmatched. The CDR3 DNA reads TGTGCCAGCAGTACAGGGACAGGGGGCCACGAGCAGTACTTC. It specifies CASSTGTGGHEQYF.

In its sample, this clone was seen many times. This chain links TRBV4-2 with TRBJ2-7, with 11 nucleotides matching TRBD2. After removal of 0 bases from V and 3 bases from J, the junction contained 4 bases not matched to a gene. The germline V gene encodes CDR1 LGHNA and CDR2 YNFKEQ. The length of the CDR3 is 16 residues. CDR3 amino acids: CASSQEGTSGIYEQYF. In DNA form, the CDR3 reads TGTGCCAGCAGCCAAGAAGGGACTAGCGGCATCTACGAGCAGTACTTC.

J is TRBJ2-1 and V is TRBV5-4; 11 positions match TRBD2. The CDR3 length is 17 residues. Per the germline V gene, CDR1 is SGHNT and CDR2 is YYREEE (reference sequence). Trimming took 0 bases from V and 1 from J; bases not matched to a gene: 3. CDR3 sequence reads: CASSLASGGPSYNEQFF. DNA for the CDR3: TGTGCCAGCAGCTTGGCTAGCGGGGGGCCGTCCTACAATGAGCAGTTCTTC.

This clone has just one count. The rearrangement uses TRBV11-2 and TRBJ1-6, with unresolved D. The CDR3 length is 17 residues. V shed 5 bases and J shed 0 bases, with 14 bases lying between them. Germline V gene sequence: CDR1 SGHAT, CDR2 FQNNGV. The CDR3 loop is CASSARSKSSYNSPLHF. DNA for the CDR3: TGTGCCAGCAGCGCGCGATCTAAAAGCTCCTATAATTCACCCCTCCACTTT.

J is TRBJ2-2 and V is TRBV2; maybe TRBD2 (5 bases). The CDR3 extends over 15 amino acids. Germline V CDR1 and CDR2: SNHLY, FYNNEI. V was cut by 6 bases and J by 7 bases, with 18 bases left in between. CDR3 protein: CASRTNGKVGGELFF. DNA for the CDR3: TGTGCCAGCAGAACGAACGGGAAGGTTGGCGGGGAGCTGTTTTTT. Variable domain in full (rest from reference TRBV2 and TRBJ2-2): EPEVTQTPSHQVTQMGQEVILRCVPISNHLYFYWYRQILGQKVEFLVSFYNNEISEKSEIFDDQFSVERPDGSNFTLKIRSTKLEDSAMYFCASRTNGKVGGELFFGEGSRLTVL.

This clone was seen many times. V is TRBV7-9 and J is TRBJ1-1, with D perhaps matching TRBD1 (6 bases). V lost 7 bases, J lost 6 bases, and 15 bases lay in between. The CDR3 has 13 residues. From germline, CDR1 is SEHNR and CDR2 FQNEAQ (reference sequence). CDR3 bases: TGTGCCAGCACCCTCACAGGGAGTGCTGAAGCTTTCTTT. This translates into CASTLTGSAEAFF.